The 7 T cell receptor beta chains below all came from one sample that was sequenced in a study of T cells in Graves' hyperthyroidism and ophthalmopathy (dated by TCRdb to 2018 to 2020). The library was obtained by multiplex PCR. The sequencer listed for this sample is Illumina HiSeq 2000. Amplification of TCR beta CDR3 regions was carried out from RNA transcripts. The first round of RT-PCR for the TCR CDR3 was performed with the HTBI primer set and the Qiagen OneStep RT-PCR kit. TCRdb handled the public reads itself, with Q25 trimming in fastp and clone calling in MiXCR, and kept productive beta chains. Records with the same CDR3 protein are collapsed into one entry carrying the most frequent genes and DNA. The sample table records fewer than 750,000 distinct CDR3 sequences; approximately 14% of these occur just once. The top ten constitute 3.5% to 4.5% of the sample. The sequenced material came from blood. These TCRs come from a woman in her 40s with Graves' ophthalmopathy.

This clonotype was detected ten times or more. The chain is built from TRBV14 and TRBJ2-7; tentatively, D is TRBD2 (5 bases). The CDR3 totals 15 residues. Germline-derived CDR1 and CDR2 are SGHDN and FVKESK. The V end lost 0 bases, the J end lost 2 bases, and 11 bases lay between the germline ends. The CDR3 loop is CASSQDKETTYEQYF. The CDR3, as DNA: TGTGCCAGCAGCCAAGATAAGGAGACTACCTACGAGCAGTACTTC.

The V and J genes are TRBV7-3 and TRBJ2-2; TRBD1 is a possible D gene (6 bases). From germline, CDR1 is SGHTA and CDR2 FQGTGA. V was cut by 5 bases and J by 7 bases, with 11 bases left in between. The CDR3 has 13 residues. The CDR3 is CASSAATGGELFF. CDR3 DNA: TGTGCCAGCAGCGCCGCGACAGGCGGGGAGCTGTTTTTT.

The chain combines TRBV28 with TRBJ1-5; D remains ambiguous. In germline, CDR1 is MDHEN, CDR2 SYDVKM. This CDR3 has 13 residues. V was shortened by 7 bases and J by 1 base, with 8 bases between the two germline ends. The CDR3 here is CASTWRSNQPQHF. The CDR3 nucleotides are TGTGCCAGCACTTGGAGGAGCAATCAGCCCCAGCATTTT.

This clonotype was found many times. The chain employs TRBV19 and TRBJ2-2; D is perhaps TRBD1 (6 bases). CDR3 length: 15 residues. In germline, CDR1 is LNHDA, CDR2 SQIVND (reference sequence). The V end was cut by 5 bases, the J end by 3 bases, with 13 bases between. The CDR3 bases are TGTGCCAGTAGTGGTCAGGACAGATACACCGGGGAGCTGTTTTTT. This gives the protein CASSGQDRYTGELFF.

This clonotype was seen many times. The chain links TRBV28 to TRBJ1-2; D remains ambiguous. The germline gives CDR1 MDHEN, CDR2 SYDVKM. CDR3 length equals 14 residues. V was clipped by 7 bases and J by 0 bases, with 12 bases between them. The CDR3 sequence is CASNDQAANYGYTF. The CDR3 nucleotides read TGTGCCAGCAACGATCAGGCAGCTAACTATGGCTACACCTTC.

This clonotype has a count of ten or more. The V and J genes are TRBV20-1 and TRBJ2-7, with a weak D call TRBD1 (5 bases). Germline-derived CDR1 and CDR2 are DFQATT and SNEGSKA (reference sequence). The length of the CDR3 is 11 residues. V lost 6 bases, J lost 5 bases, and 11 bases lay in between. The CDR3 loop is CSASREDEQYF. In DNA form, the CDR3 reads TGCAGTGCCAGCAGGGAAGACGAGCAGTACTTC.

This clonotype was seen more than once but under ten times. This chain links TRBV30 with TRBJ2-2; D call uncertain. V lost 4 bases and J 5 bases, leaving 11 bases between the germline ends. The length of the CDR3 is 13 residues. CDR1 and CDR2 (germline): GTSNPN, SVGIG (reference sequence). CDR3 coding DNA: TGTGCCTGGACCCCCTCTGCGACCGGGGAGCTGTTTTTT. This sequence encodes CAWTPSATGELFF.